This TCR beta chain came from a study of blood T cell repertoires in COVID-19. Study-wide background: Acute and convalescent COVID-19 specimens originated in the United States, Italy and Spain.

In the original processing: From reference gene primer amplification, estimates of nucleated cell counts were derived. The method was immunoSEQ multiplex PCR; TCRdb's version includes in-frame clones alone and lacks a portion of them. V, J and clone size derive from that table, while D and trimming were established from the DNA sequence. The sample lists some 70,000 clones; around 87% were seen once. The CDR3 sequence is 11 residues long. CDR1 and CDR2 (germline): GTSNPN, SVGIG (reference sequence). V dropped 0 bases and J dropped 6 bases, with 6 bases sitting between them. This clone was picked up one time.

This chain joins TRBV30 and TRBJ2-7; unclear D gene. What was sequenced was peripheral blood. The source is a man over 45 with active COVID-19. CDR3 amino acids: CAWSVKSEQYF. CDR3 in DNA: TGTGCCTGGAGTGTTAAGAGCGAGCAGTACTTC. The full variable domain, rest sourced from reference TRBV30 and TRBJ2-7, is SQTIHQWPATLVQPVGSPLSLECTVEGTSNPNLYWYRQAAGRGLQLLFYSVGIGQISSEVPQNLSASRPQDRQFILSSKKLLLSDSGFYLCAWSVKSEQYFGPGTRLTVT.